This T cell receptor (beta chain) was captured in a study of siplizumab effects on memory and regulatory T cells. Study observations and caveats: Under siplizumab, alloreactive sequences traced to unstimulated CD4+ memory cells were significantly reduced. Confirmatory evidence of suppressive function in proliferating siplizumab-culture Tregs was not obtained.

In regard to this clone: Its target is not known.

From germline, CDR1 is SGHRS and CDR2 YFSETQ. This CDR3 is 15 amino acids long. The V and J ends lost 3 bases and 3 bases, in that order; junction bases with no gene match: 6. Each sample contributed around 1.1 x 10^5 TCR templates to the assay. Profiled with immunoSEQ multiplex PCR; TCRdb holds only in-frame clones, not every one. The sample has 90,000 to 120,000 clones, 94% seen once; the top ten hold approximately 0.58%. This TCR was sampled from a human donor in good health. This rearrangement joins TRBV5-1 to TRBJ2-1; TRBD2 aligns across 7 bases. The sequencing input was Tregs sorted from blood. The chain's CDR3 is CASSSGTTNYNEQFF. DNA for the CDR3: TGCGCCAGCAGCTCCGGGACTACGAACTACAATGAGCAGTTCTTC.